What follows are 10 T cell receptor beta chains derived from one specimen sequenced in a study of shared clonotypes between healthy human individuals. Here immunoSEQ multiplex PCR was the method, and the copy in TCRdb shows in-frame clones only, minus some. The sample contains around 1,900,000 clones, just over 90% of which appear only once. CD45RO-negative cells were positively selected for CCR7, leaving out terminally differentiated effector memory CD45RA+ cells. The sample consisted of naive CD8+ T cells from PBMCs. Source of these receptors: a man between 18 and 29 years old in good health. Some clones in this sample may be carry-over from other donors' samples.

V and J are TRBV15 and TRBJ2-7; no reliable D call. Germline CDR1 is LNHNV and CDR2 is YYDKDF (reference sequence). This CDR3 contains 12 residues. V was clipped by 5 bases and J by 5 bases, with 10 bases between them. The CDR3 protein is CATSPGANEQYF. The DNA of the CDR3 is TGTGCCACCAGCCCCGGAGCAAACGAGCAGTACTTC.

The chain links TRBV19 to TRBJ2-7, with TRBD2 identical over 7 bases. Germline V gene lookup returns CDR1 LNHDA and CDR2 SQIVND (reference sequence). Trimming removed 5 bases from V and 0 bases from J; junction bases left unmatched: 7. This CDR3 region has 15 residues. CDR3 nucleotide sequence: TGTGCCAGTAGTTCGGGGGGTGTCCTCTCCTACGAGCAGTACTTC. Amino acid sequence: CASSSGGVLSYEQYF.

The chain carries TRBV15 and TRBJ2-5; 15 bases agree with TRBD2. V lost 0 bases and J lost 5; bases outside the gene matches: 13. Germline CDR1 reads LNHNV; CDR2 reads YYDKDF (reference sequence). CDR3 length: 20 amino acids. CDR3 region: CATSRDIWGTGTSGRETQYF. CDR3 coding DNA: TGTGCCACCAGCAGAGATATATGGGGTACCGGGACTAGCGGGAGGGAGACCCAGTACTTC.

CDR3 amino acids: CAINNSSLDTQYF. Here the CDR3 DNA reads TGTGCCATCAATAACTCTTCGTTGGATACGCAGTATTTT. The chain links TRBV10-3 to TRBJ2-3; D is ambiguous. CDR3 length equals 13 residues. Trimming took 7 bases from V and 6 from J, leaving 14 bases between them. CDR1 and CDR2 (germline): ENHRY, SYGVKD.

V and J are TRBV7-6 and TRBJ1-2; 8 bases line up with TRBD1. The V and J ends lost 4 bases and 7 bases, in that order; junction bases with no gene match: 11. The CDR3 length is 15 residues. Germline lookup yields CDR1 SGHVS and CDR2 FNYEAQ. CDR3 in amino acids: CASSSPAGGGLGYTF. The CDR3 bases are TGTGCCAGCAGCTCCCCAGCAGGGGGCGGACTTGGCTACACCTTC.

The chain links TRBV7-3 to TRBJ2-3, with TRBD1 identical over 10 bases. There are 16 residues in the CDR3. Germline lookup yields CDR1 SGHTA and CDR2 FQGTGA. With 5 bases clipped from V and 4 bases from J, the junction kept 9 bases outside the gene matches. CDR3 protein: CASSPTGTGVADTQYF. The CDR3 DNA follows: TGTGCCAGCAGCCCAACCGGGACAGGGGTTGCAGATACGCAGTATTTT.

The CDR3 sequence is CASSIRQAVNDYTF. CDR3 sequence (DNA): TGTGCCAGTAGTATTCGGCAGGCGGTTAATGACTACACCTTC. The chain carries TRBV19 and TRBJ1-2; D remains ambiguous. V was shortened by 3 bases and J by 10 bases, with 18 bases between the two germline ends. Germline V gene lookup returns CDR1 LNHDA and CDR2 SQIVND (reference sequence). This CDR3 is built from 14 residues.

The chain has TRBV10-3 and TRBJ2-1; the D gene is possibly TRBD1 (5 bases). V was shortened by 3 bases and J by 8 bases, with 17 bases between the two germline ends. The CDR3 length is 15 residues. Germline V CDR1 and CDR2: ENHRY, SYGVKD. The CDR3 here is CAISDVSTDSYEQFF. The CDR3 DNA reads TGTGCCATCAGTGACGTCTCGACCGACAGCTATGAGCAGTTCTTC.

The chain links TRBV5-1 to TRBJ2-5, with a possible D match to TRBD2 (5 bases). The germline CDR1 and CDR2 sequences are SGHRS and YFSETQ. V shed 1 base and J shed 5 bases, with 15 bases lying between them. The CDR3 is made up of 15 amino acids. The CDR3 is CASSLISPRGETQYF. The DNA of the CDR3 is TGCGCCAGCAGCTTGATCAGCCCCAGAGGGGAGACCCAGTACTTC.

The genes are TRBV6-5 and TRBJ1-1; D is possibly TRBD1 (5 bases). Trimming cost V 6 bases and J 4 bases, with 18 bases left between them. Germline assignment: CDR1 MNHEY and CDR2 SVGAGI. The CDR3 spans 15 residues. The CDR3 DNA sequence: TGTGCCAGCAGAATTTCCCGGGGCTCCGGCACTGAAGCTTTCTTT. It translates to CASRISRGSGTEAFF.